This section outlines one TCR beta chain sequence together with its context. These data originate in a study of OX40 agonist ivuxolimab in advanced cancers. Sequenced by immunoSEQ multiplex PCR; TCRdb stores in-frame clones only, minus some. In the table there are 65,000 to 80,000 clones, about 90% of which are singletons. Per the germline V gene, CDR1 is LGHNA and CDR2 is YSLEER. This CDR3 region has 15 residues. V lost 0 bases and J lost 2, with 11 bases in between. Specimen: CD4+ or CD8+ T cells sorted from blood, collected in a trial of the OX40 agonist ivuxolimab. The chain combines TRBV4-3 with TRBJ2-7; D gene ambiguous. The receptor was isolated from an adult with an advanced solid tumor such as melanoma, head and neck, liver or kidney cancer. The CDR3 loop reads CASSQDPSFPYEQYF. Written as DNA, the CDR3 is TGCGCCAGCAGCCAAGATCCTTCCTTCCCCTACGAGCAGTACTTC.